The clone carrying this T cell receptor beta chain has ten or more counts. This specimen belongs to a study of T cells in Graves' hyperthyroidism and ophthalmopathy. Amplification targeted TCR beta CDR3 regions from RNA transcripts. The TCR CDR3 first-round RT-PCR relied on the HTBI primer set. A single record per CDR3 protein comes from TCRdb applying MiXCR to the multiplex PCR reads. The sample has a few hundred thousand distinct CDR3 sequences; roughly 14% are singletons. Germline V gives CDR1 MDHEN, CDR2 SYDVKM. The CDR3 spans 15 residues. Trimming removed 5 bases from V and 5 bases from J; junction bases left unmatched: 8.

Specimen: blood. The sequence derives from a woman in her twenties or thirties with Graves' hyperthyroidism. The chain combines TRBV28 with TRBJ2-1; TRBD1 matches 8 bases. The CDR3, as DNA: TGTGCCAGCAGTCCTCAGGGGGCTGGGAACAATGAGCAGTTCTTC. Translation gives CASSPQGAGNNEQFF.